This T cell receptor beta chain was profiled in a study of T cell responses to AZD1222 COVID-19 vaccine. At the level of the study: Pooling was applied to second doses at about 4 or about 12 weeks.

Study-wide results and limits: Donors in the cohort were predominantly white British and more often female, and clonal diversity was possibly underestimated.

The V gene's germline CDR1 is MDHEN and CDR2 SYDVKM. V was trimmed by 2 bases and J by 5 bases, leaving 10 bases between them. This CDR3 is 14 amino acids long. A remark on this clone: Its specificity is unknown.

The assay was immunoSEQ multiplex PCR, and TCRdb's table has in-frame clones only and misses some. The sample holds under 200,000 clones, over 80% seen once. The rearrangement links TRBV28 to TRBJ1-5; D remains unclear. This TCR was sampled from an adult in good health. The sample consisted of peripheral blood, taken on day 0 of AZD1222 vaccination. CDR3 nucleotide sequence: TGTGCCAGCAGTTTACGCAGAATCGATCAGCCCCAGCATTTT. Translated, it gives CASSLRRIDQPQHF.